This T cell receptor (beta chain) is drawn from a study of blood T cell repertoires in COVID-19. The wider study: Sources were T cells, B-cell-depleted T cells, or PBMCs; the material itself was cDNA or gDNA.

Germline V lookup: CDR1 MDHEN, CDR2 SYDVKM. Deletions cut 4 bases from V and 8 bases from J, with 21 bases between. The CDR3 length is 17 residues. Those who participated ranged in age from roughly 18 to 90 years and resided in 20 to 25 US areas. How the authors handled the data: Amplifying reference gene primers gave estimates of nucleated cell counts. Only in-frame clones appear in the TCRdb table, and some are missing; sequencing was by immunoSEQ multiplex PCR. V, J and clone size were drawn from that table, and D and trimming were deduced from the DNA. Of some 130,000 clones listed, 80% to 85% were seen once; the top ten hold under 7%.

The sequence was collected from a middle-aged man with acute COVID-19. Sequencing was performed on PBMCs or T cells enriched from blood (not recorded which). The chain has TRBV28 and TRBJ1-6, with a tentative D call TRBD1 (5 bases). The CDR3 reads CASSYLSRDLLHSPLHF. CDR3 DNA: TGTGCCAGCAGTTACTTGAGCCGGGACTTACTACATTCACCCCTCCACTTT.